Shown below are 24 T cell receptor beta chains from a single sample sequenced in a study of blood T cell repertoires in COVID-19. This table comes from immunoSEQ multiplex PCR, and its TCRdb copy is limited to in-frame clones, with some not included. The sample shows 130,000 or so clones, roughly 84% of them seen only once. Sequencing was performed on peripheral blood. The receptors come from a man in his sixties with acute or convalescent COVID-19.

The rearrangement joins TRBV6-5 to TRBJ1-1; the D is unclear. The germline V gene has CDR1 MNHEY and CDR2 SVGAGI. Between the trimmed V and J ends, which lost 0 bases and 4 bases, there was a span of 9 bases. This CDR3 spans 14 amino acids. In DNA form, the CDR3 reads TGTGCCAGCAGTTACTCGGCGGTCCTCACTGAAGCTTTCTTT. It specifies CASSYSAVLTEAFF.

The V and J genes are TRBV3-1 (or the pseudogene TRBV3-2) and TRBJ2-3; TRBD2 might be the D (7 bases). V was trimmed by 8 bases and J by 12 bases, leaving 18 bases between them. CDR3 length: 12 residues. Germline V gives CDR1 LGHDT, CDR2 YNNKEL (reference sequence). Here the CDR3 reads CASGGPSGSQYF. DNA for the CDR3: TGTGCCAGCGGGGGGCCTAGCGGCTCTCAGTATTTT.

J is TRBJ2-3 and V is TRBV5-6; the match to TRBD2 covers 8 bases. The germline V gene has CDR1 SGHDT and CDR2 YYEEEE. The CDR3 covers 16 residues. The V and J ends lost 4 bases and 0 bases, in that order; junction bases with no gene match: 7. The CDR3 loop reads CASSPWASGSTDTQYF. The CDR3 nucleotides are TGTGCCAGCAGCCCTTGGGCTAGCGGGAGCACAGATACGCAGTATTTT.

The rearrangement uses TRBV10-2 and TRBJ2-1, with 11 bases that match TRBD2. The J segment lost 4 bases and the V segment lost 3 bases, leaving 2 bases of the junction unmatched. The CDR3 is 15 residues long. Germline V CDR1 and CDR2: WSHSY, SAAADI. The CDR3 region has the DNA TGCGCCAGCAGTGAAGGGACTAGCGGTTACAATGAGCAGTTCTTC. It is translated as CASSEGTSGYNEQFF.

V is TRBV5-1 and J is TRBJ2-1; TRBD2 aligns across 11 bases. Germline V gives CDR1 SGHRS, CDR2 YFSETQ. Trimming at V came to 1 base and at J to 7 bases, leaving 1 base not matched to a gene. The CDR3 totals 14 residues. DNA for the CDR3: TGCGCCAGCAGCTTGCCTAGCGGGGGGAATGAGCAGTTCTTC. Translation: CASSLPSGGNEQFF.

The rearrangement links TRBV7-2 to TRBJ1-4; D not resolved. With 5 bases removed from V and 4 bases from J, the gap between germline ends came to 2 bases. The CDR3 is 11 amino acids. Per the germline V gene, CDR1 is SGHTA and CDR2 is FQGNSA. In DNA form, the CDR3 reads TGTGCCAGCAGCCTTAATGAAAAACTGTTTTTT. Translation: CASSLNEKLFF.

The chain carries TRBV5-1 and TRBJ2-1; 12 bases line up with TRBD2. Germline V gene lookup returns CDR1 SGHRS and CDR2 YFSETQ. The CDR3 length is 17 residues. Germline trimming cut 0 bases from V and 4 bases from J; bases unmatched to any gene: 5. The CDR3 DNA reads as TGCGCCAGCAGCTTGGGGACTAGCGGGACTACTTACAATGAGCAGTTCTTC. As protein: CASSLGTSGTTYNEQFF.

The chain carries TRBV9 and TRBJ1-1; TRBD1 agrees at 10 bases. V was clipped by 2 bases and J by 0 bases; unmatched bases: 10. The CDR3 extends over 18 amino acids. Per germline, CDR1 SGDLS and CDR2 YYNGEE. CDR3 sequence reads: CASSVVGTGDFMNTEAFF. The CDR3 nucleotides are TGTGCCAGCAGCGTCGTGGGGACAGGGGACTTCATGAACACTGAAGCTTTCTTT.

The chain joins TRBV18 to TRBJ1-3; TRBD1 aligns across 8 bases. CDR1 and CDR2 from the germline V gene are KGHSH and LQKENI. J gave up 3 bases and V 3 bases, and 4 bases lay outside the gene matches. This CDR3 has 15 residues. The CDR3 DNA reads TGTGCCAGCTCACCGACAGGGGAGAGTGGAAACACCATATATTTT. As protein: CASSPTGESGNTIYF.

The chain recombines TRBV19 with TRBJ1-4, with D unclear. The CDR3 loop spans 14 amino acids. Germline V gives CDR1 LNHDA, CDR2 SQIVND (reference sequence). V was trimmed by 2 bases and J by 6 bases, leaving 10 bases between them. The CDR3 DNA sequence: TGTGCCAGTAGTATAAGTACAGCAGATGAAAAACTGTTTTTT. Translated: CASSISTADEKLFF.

In its sample, this clone was seen once. This chain joins TRBV6-1 and TRBJ2-7; 7 bases line up with TRBD2. Germline V gene lookup returns CDR1 MNHNS and CDR2 SASEGT. The CDR3 extends over 13 amino acids. V lost 2 bases, J lost 7 bases, and 5 bases stayed unmatched. The CDR3 reads CASSELQGGEQYF. The CDR3 DNA reads TGTGCCAGCAGTGAACTCCAGGGAGGGGAGCAGTACTTC.

This clone was found once. This chain links TRBV29-1 with TRBJ2-5; TRBD1 is a possible D gene (5 bases). Germline V gene sequence: CDR1 SQVTM, CDR2 ANQGSEA. The V and J ends lost 7 bases and 2 bases respectively, with 8 bases between them. There are 11 residues in the CDR3. Here the CDR3 DNA reads TGCAGCGGACACAGGCAAGAGACCCAGTACTTC. It yields the protein CSGHRQETQYF.

The chain is built from TRBV29-1 and TRBJ2-2; D might be TRBD2 (6 bases). Germline CDR1 reads SQVTM; CDR2 reads ANQGSEA. Trimming removed 5 bases from V and 1 base from J, with 11 bases in between. The CDR3 sequence is 14 residues long. CDR3 region: CSVPGTLNTGELFF. In DNA, the CDR3 is TGCAGCGTTCCCGGGACTTTGAACACCGGGGAGCTGTTTTTT.

This chain joins TRBV12-3 or TRBV12-4 and TRBJ2-3; D is unresolved. V lost 3 bases, J lost 3 bases, and 7 bases lay in between. The length of the CDR3 is 13 residues. CDR3 sequence: CASSLLATDTQYF. In nucleotides, the CDR3 is TGTGCCAGCAGTTTGTTAGCTACAGATACGCAGTATTTT.

The V gene is TRBV27, the J gene TRBJ2-5, with D unresolved. V was clipped by 5 bases and J by 4 bases, with 8 bases between them. The CDR3 is made up of 12 amino acids. Germline lookup yields CDR1 MNHEY and CDR2 SMNVEV (reference sequence). This CDR3 is CASSPLGETQYF. The CDR3 coding sequence is TGTGCCAGCAGTCCCCTCGGAGAGACCCAGTACTTC.

This sequence joins TRBV6-5 and TRBJ2-6, with 8 nucleotides matching TRBD1. V was clipped by 7 bases and J by 1 base; unmatched bases: 3. The CDR3 has 15 amino acids. CDR1 is MNHEY, CDR2 SVGAGI, per germline. The CDR3 DNA reads as TGTGCCAGCACGGACAGGGTGTCTGGGGCCAACGTCCTGACTTTC. The encoded protein is CASTDRVSGANVLTF.

The chain employs TRBV30 and TRBJ2-7; 14 nucleotides align to TRBD2. The CDR3 has 15 residues. Germline loops: CDR1 GTSNPN, CDR2 SVGIG (reference sequence). After removal of 1 base from V and 3 bases from J, the junction contained 2 bases not matched to a gene. For the CDR3, the DNA is TGTGCCTGGAGTGGACTAGCGGGGGGGCTCTACGAGCAGTACTTC. It codes for CAWSGLAGGLYEQYF.

The V call is TRBV6-5, the J call TRBJ2-3; D is ambiguous. Germline lookup yields CDR1 MNHEY and CDR2 SVGAGI. The CDR3 runs to 12 residues. Trimming removed 6 bases from V and 14 bases from J, with 18 bases in between. The DNA of the CDR3 is TGTGCCAGCAGCGAGACTCCTCCGCGCGGGTATTTT. Its protein is CASSETPPRGYF.

J is TRBJ1-1 and V is TRBV19; a weak D match, TRBD1 (6 bases). The V gene lost 4 bases and the J gene lost 7 bases, with 13 bases spanning the gap. Germline lookup yields CDR1 LNHDA and CDR2 SQIVND (reference sequence). The CDR3 covers 13 residues. The DNA for the CDR3 is TGTGCCAGTAGTACGAGGGGGAGTTTTGAAGCTTTCTTT. Residues: CASSTRGSFEAFF.

This chain connects TRBV19 to TRBJ2-7; weak D call: TRBD2 (6 bases). Per the germline V gene, CDR1 is LNHDA and CDR2 is SQIVND (reference sequence). This CDR3 spans 12 amino acids. V was clipped by 4 bases and J by 7 bases, with 11 bases between them. The CDR3 DNA reads as TGTGCCAGTAGTAAAGACCGGGGGGAGCAGTACTTC. Its protein is CASSKDRGEQYF.

Only one count was recorded for this clone. This chain uses TRBV28 with TRBJ2-7, with 8 bases identical to TRBD2. Germline lookup yields CDR1 MDHEN and CDR2 SYDVKM. The J segment lost 3 bases and the V segment lost 5 bases, leaving 9 bases of the junction unmatched. The CDR3 has 15 residues. CDR3 loop: CASSTPAGDDYEQYF. DNA of the CDR3: TGTGCCAGCAGTACCCCAGCGGGAGACGACTACGAGCAGTACTTC.

This clone was counted between two and nine times. This chain uses TRBV5-1 with TRBJ2-7; 7 nucleotides line up with TRBD1. Trimming at V came to 6 bases and at J to 4 bases, leaving 13 bases not matched to a gene. The CDR3 covers 15 residues. CDR1 is SGHRS and CDR2 is YFSETQ in the germline V gene. Written as DNA, the CDR3 is TGCGCCAGCACCCGCCTCCCGACAGGGAATTACGAGCAGTACTTC. It specifies CASTRLPTGNYEQYF.

Comments on this clone: In the same sample, other DNA sequences code for this CDR3. The chain carries TRBV9 and TRBJ2-7, with 9 bases fitting TRBD1. CDR3 length: 14 residues. The germline gives CDR1 SGDLS, CDR2 YYNGEE. V lost 2 bases to trimming and J lost 2 bases; unmatched junction nucleotides: 2. The chain's CDR3 is CASSVGQGTYEQYF. DNA of the CDR3: TGTGCCAGCAGCGTGGGACAGGGTACCTACGAGCAGTACTTC.

The chain combines TRBV5-1 with TRBJ1-1; maybe TRBD1 (6 bases). Trimming took off 0 bases at V and 0 bases at J, with 12 bases between the two ends. The CDR3 is 16 amino acids. Germline V gene sequence: CDR1 SGHRS, CDR2 YFSETQ. The CDR3 protein is CASSLGTGHLNTEAFF. CDR3 bases: TGCGCCAGCAGCTTGGGAACGGGACACTTGAACACTGAAGCTTTCTTT.